There are a few counts of the clone carrying this T cell receptor beta chain. Its antigen remains unknown. The protocol was immunoSEQ multiplex PCR, while the TCRdb copy is restricted to in-frame clones and leaves out a portion. The sample holds thousands of clones, about 63% seen once. This entry belongs to a study of tumor-infiltrating lymphocytes in localized non-small cell lung cancer. Study at large: Several tumor histologies, both smoking statuses, and some post-neoadjuvant chemotherapy samples were included.

The study, taken as a whole, reports: Higher tumor T cell infiltration than in uninvolved lung was supported by TCRbeta sequencing. Each assay used a separate piece of the same tissue.

Sequences were obtained from uninvolved lung tissue not adjacent to the tumor. This TCR was recovered from a human donor with non-small cell lung cancer.

The CDR3 DNA follows: TGTGCCAGCAGTTACTCCGGTCTAGCGGGCTCCTACGAGCAGTACTTC. Translating it yields CASSYSGLAGSYEQYF. The rearrangement uses TRBV6-5 and TRBJ2-7, with 8 bases identical to TRBD2. In germline, CDR1 is MNHEY, CDR2 SVGAGI. The J segment lost 0 bases and the V segment lost 0 bases, leaving 4 bases of the junction unmatched. This CDR3 is 16 amino acids long.